The TCR beta chain described here comes from a study of blood T cell repertoires in COVID-19. About the study: The United States, Italy and Spain supplied acute and convalescent COVID-19 samples. Nucleic acid was either cDNA or gDNA, and it came from T cells, B-cell-depleted T cells, or PBMCs.

Original handling: Amplification from reference gene primers served as the basis for estimated nucleated cell counts. The data were produced by immunoSEQ multiplex PCR, yet TCRdb's version contains in-frame clones alone and is incomplete. V, J and clone size derive from that table, while D and trimming were established from the DNA sequence. Of 80,000 to 95,000 clones listed, 75% to 90% were seen once; the top ten hold 3% to 4%. CDR1 and CDR2 (germline): MNHEY, SVGAGI. Trimming cost V 6 bases and J 3 bases, with 17 bases left between them. The CDR3 is 15 residues long. The sequence was collected from a woman between 70 and 85 years old with acute or convalescent COVID-19. The chain couples TRBV6-5 to TRBJ1-1; tentative D call: TRBD1 (5 bases). The sequencing input was peripheral blood. The CDR3: CASSLGAERYTEAFF. As DNA, the CDR3 is TGTGCCAGCAGCCTAGGGGCAGAGAGGTACACTGAAGCTTTCTTT.